The sequence of this T cell receptor beta chain was determined in a study of blood T cell repertoires in COVID-19. CDR3 length equals 13 residues. CDR1 is KGHSH, CDR2 LQKENI, per germline. V was shortened by 6 bases and J by 5 bases, with 13 bases between the two germline ends. Assay used: immunoSEQ multiplex PCR; TCRdb lists only in-frame clones, some missing. The data show roughly 230,000 clones, around 80% seen once. The sample comprised peripheral blood. The sequence was collected from a woman over 75 with COVID-19, enrolled during active disease. The V gene is TRBV18, the J gene TRBJ1-1, with a weak D call TRBD1 (5 bases). For the CDR3, the DNA is TGTGCCAGCTCTCGGATGGGGGGGACTGAAGCTTTCTTT. Translation gives CASSRMGGTEAFF.